This TCR beta chain was profiled in a study of blood T cell repertoires in COVID-19. Study context: The United States, Italy and Spain supplied acute and convalescent COVID-19 samples.

Germline trimming cut 8 bases from V and 2 bases from J; bases unmatched to any gene: 8. Germline lookup yields CDR1 SNHLY and CDR2 FYNNEI. The CDR3 totals 16 residues. Profiled with immunoSEQ multiplex PCR; TCRdb holds only in-frame clones, not every one. The sample has roughly 200,000 clones, 65% to 90% seen once. Sequencing input: PBMCs or T cells enriched from blood (not recorded which). The TCR originated in a woman aged 40 to 50 with acute COVID-19. The chain carries TRBV2 and TRBJ1-5; 11 bases fit TRBD1. In DNA, the CDR3 is TGTGCCAGCCTCGGGGACAGGGGGGGTGGCAATCAGCCCCAGCATTTT. It yields the protein CASLGDRGGGNQPQHF.